The subject of this entry is one TCR beta chain. The sample originates from a study of blood T cell repertoires in COVID-19. Study-wide context: The United States, Italy and Spain supplied acute and convalescent COVID-19 samples. PBMCs, B-cell-depleted T cells, or T cells provided the cDNA or gDNA that made up the material.

This CDR3 is built from 13 residues. The ends were cut back, 7 bases at V and 2 bases at J, with 9 bases in the middle. CDR1 LNHDA and CDR2 SQIVND come from the germline V gene (reference sequence). Source study methods: From reference gene primer amplification, estimates of nucleated cell counts were derived. Measured with immunoSEQ multiplex PCR; TCRdb has only the in-frame clones, and not every one. V and J calls and clone size are those listed in that table; D and trimming were worked out from the DNA. Of approximately 61,000 clones listed, 86% are singletons. The sample comprised peripheral blood. This TCR was recovered from a human donor in a cohort sampled during active COVID-19. The chain joins TRBV19 to TRBJ1-5; D is possibly TRBD1 (5 bases). The chain's CDR3 is CASNRGGNQPQHF. CDR3 DNA: TGTGCCAGTAACCGGGGGGGCAATCAGCCCCAGCATTTT.